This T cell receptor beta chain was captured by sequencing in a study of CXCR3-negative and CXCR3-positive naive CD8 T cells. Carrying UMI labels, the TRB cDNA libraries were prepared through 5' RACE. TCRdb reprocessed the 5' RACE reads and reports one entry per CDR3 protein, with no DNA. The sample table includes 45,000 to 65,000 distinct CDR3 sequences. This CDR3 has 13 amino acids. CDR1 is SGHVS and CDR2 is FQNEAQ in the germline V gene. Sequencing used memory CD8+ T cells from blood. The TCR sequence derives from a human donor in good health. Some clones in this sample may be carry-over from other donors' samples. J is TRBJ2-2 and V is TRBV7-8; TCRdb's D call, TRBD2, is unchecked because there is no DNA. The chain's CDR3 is CASSRGGTGELFF.